Below are 23 T cell receptor beta chains sequenced from a single sample in a study of blood T cell repertoires in COVID-19. The protocol was immunoSEQ multiplex PCR, while the TCRdb copy is restricted to in-frame clones and leaves out a portion. This repertoire shows some 130,000 clones, less than 90% found once; its top ten account for more than 1.4%. Material: peripheral blood. The receptor set was obtained from a man between 60 and 70 years old with acute or convalescent COVID-19.

The chain links TRBV6-6 to TRBJ1-2, with TRBD1 matching 8 bases. The CDR3 has 13 residues. Trimming removed 10 bases from V and 8 bases from J; junction bases left unmatched: 12. Germline CDR1 is MNHNY and CDR2 is SVGAGI (reference sequence). CDR3 bases: TGTGCCACCATCATCCAGGGGGCGCCGGGCTACACCTTC. Its protein is CATIIQGAPGYTF.

There are a few counts of this clone. The V and J genes are TRBV6-5 and TRBJ2-7; the match to TRBD1 covers 9 bases. The CDR3 is made up of 15 amino acids. The V gene's germline CDR1 is MNHEY and CDR2 SVGAGI. V lost 6 bases and J lost 3; bases outside the gene matches: 9. The CDR3 loop reads CASSKKQGANYEQYF. The CDR3 DNA is TGTGCCAGCAGCAAAAAACAGGGGGCAAACTACGAGCAGTACTTC.

This clone was recorded only once. V is TRBV5-1 and J is TRBJ2-7; TRBD2 matches 15 bases. This CDR3 region has 16 residues. Germline V gives CDR1 SGHRS, CDR2 YFSETQ. J lost 2 bases, V lost 2 bases, and 2 bases had no gene match. The CDR3 nucleotides are TGCGCCAGCAGCTTCAGGACTAGCGGGGGGGCCTACGAGCAGTACTTC. Protein: CASSFRTSGGAYEQYF.

This chain uses TRBV30 with TRBJ1-1; 7 nucleotides agree with TRBD1. CDR3 length equals 16 residues. Trimming at V came to 3 bases and at J to 1 base, leaving 11 bases not matched to a gene. Germline assignment: CDR1 GTSNPN and CDR2 SVGIG (reference sequence). The CDR3 here is CAWRLFRGQPNTEAFF. CDR3 nucleotides: TGTGCCTGGAGACTCTTTAGGGGACAGCCGAACACTGAAGCTTTCTTT.

This chain uses TRBV6-6 with TRBJ1-3; no firm D call. Trimming removed 0 bases at V and 0 bases at J, with 6 bases between. The germline V gene encodes CDR1 MNHNY and CDR2 SVGAGI (reference sequence). CDR3 length: 15 residues. The CDR3 region has the DNA TGTGCCAGCAGTTACTCTCCTCGCTCTGGAAACACCATATATTTT. Translating gives CASSYSPRSGNTIYF.

The chain combines TRBV25-1 with TRBJ1-1; D gene uncertain. Germline CDR1 is MGHDK and CDR2 is SYGVNS. Trimming left V 0 bases short and J 1 base short, with 3 bases between. CDR3 length: 13 residues. CDR3 DNA sequence: TGTGCCAGCAGTGAATACGGGAACACTGAAGCTTTCTTT. It encodes CASSEYGNTEAFF. Full variable domain (rest looked up from reference TRBV25-1 and TRBJ1-1): EADIYQTPRYLVIGTGKKITLECSQTMGHDKMYWYQQDPGMELHLIHYSYGVNSTEKGDLSSESTVSRIRTEHFPLTLESARPSHTSQYLCASSEYGNTEAFFGQGTRLTVV.

This clone was picked up one time. J is TRBJ2-7 and V is TRBV2; 9 bases match TRBD1. The junction had 7 bases not matched to a gene; V was cut back by 3 bases and J by 7 bases. This CDR3 has 14 amino acids. The germline gives CDR1 SNHLY, CDR2 FYNNEI. The CDR3 loop reads CASSDWGQGTEQYF. The DNA of the CDR3 is TGTGCCAGCAGTGATTGGGGACAGGGTACAGAGCAGTACTTC.

The chain combines TRBV19 with TRBJ2-4; possible D gene TRBD1, 5 bases. Between the trimmed V and J ends, which lost 6 bases and 1 base, there was a span of 16 bases. Looked up from germline, CDR1 is LNHDA and CDR2 is SQIVND (reference sequence). The CDR3 is 16 residues long. The CDR3 coding sequence is TGTGCCAGTAGCTATCGAAGGGGATCGGCCAAAAACATTCAGTACTTC. It specifies CASSYRRGSAKNIQYF.

This rearrangement joins TRBV6-5 to TRBJ2-7, with TRBD2 matching 8 bases. Looked up from germline, CDR1 is MNHEY and CDR2 is SVGAGI. There are 14 residues in the CDR3. The J segment lost 0 bases and the V segment lost 7 bases, leaving 5 bases of the junction unmatched. The CDR3 sequence is CASTGRVSSYEQYF. Written as DNA, the CDR3 is TGTGCCAGCACCGGGAGGGTGAGCTCCTACGAGCAGTACTTC.

The genes are TRBV5-6 and TRBJ2-7; D is perhaps TRBD2 (6 bases). The CDR3 extends over 15 amino acids. The V end was cut by 4 bases, the J end by 4 bases, with 18 bases between. The germline gives CDR1 SGHDT, CDR2 YYEEEE. The CDR3 coding sequence is TGTGCCAGCAGCACAAGCCTAGCGAGAGTTTACGAGCAGTACTTC. Encoded protein: CASSTSLARVYEQYF.

This clone is a singleton in its sample. The V and J genes are TRBV5-6 and TRBJ2-6; D remains unclear. CDR1 is SGHDT and CDR2 is YYEEEE in the germline V gene. This CDR3 contains 13 residues. V shed 7 bases and J shed 12 bases, with 17 bases lying between them. DNA for the CDR3: TGTGCCAGCCAAATCTCGGCCTCGGGCGTCCTGACTTTC. This encodes CASQISASGVLTF. The full variable domain, rest sourced from reference TRBV5-6 and TRBJ2-6, is DAGVTQSPTHLIKTRGQQVTLRCSPKSGHDTVSWYQQALGQGPQFIFQYYEEEERQRGNFPDRFSGHQFPNYSSELNVNALLLGDSALYLCASQISASGVLTFGAGSRLTVL.

The CDR3 here is CASSQQALTGNTIYF. The CDR3 bases are TGTGCCAGCAGCCAGCAGGCCCTAACTGGAAACACCATATATTTT. J is TRBJ1-3 and V is TRBV7-6; D remains unclear. There are 15 residues in the CDR3. CDR1 is SGHVS, CDR2 FNYEAQ, per germline. V lost 5 bases, J lost 2 bases, and 13 bases lay in between.

This sequence joins TRBV7-9 and TRBJ1-1; D is possibly TRBD1 (6 bases). CDR3 length: 14 residues. CDR1 is SEHNR and CDR2 is FQNEAQ in the germline V gene (reference sequence). Deletions cut 11 bases from V and 1 base from J, with 17 bases between. The CDR3 sequence is CAARGGQGNTEAFF. The CDR3 DNA is TGTGCCGCCCGGGGGGGGCAAGGGAACACTGAAGCTTTCTTT.

This CDR3 is CASLRVGGSNEQYF. CDR3 bases: TGTGCCAGCCTGAGGGTGGGAGGGAGCAACGAGCAGTACTTC. V is TRBV2 and J is TRBJ2-7; TRBD2 matches at 7 bases. The CDR3 sequence is 14 residues long. Losses at the gene ends were 8 bases for V and 5 bases for J; bases not matched to a gene: 12. Germline V CDR1 and CDR2: SNHLY, FYNNEI.

The chain is built from TRBV27 and TRBJ1-2; TRBD1 matches at 9 bases. The J segment lost 3 bases and the V segment lost 5 bases, leaving 16 bases of the junction unmatched. CDR3 length equals 18 residues. In germline, CDR1 is MNHEY, CDR2 SMNVEV (reference sequence). The CDR3 spells CASSGYNPPGQGYYGYTF. The CDR3 DNA reads TGTGCCAGCAGTGGATATAACCCCCCCGGACAGGGGTACTATGGCTACACCTTC.

The chain uses TRBV20-1 and TRBJ1-1; the match to TRBD1 covers 9 bases. CDR1 is DFQATT, CDR2 SNEGSKA, per germline (reference sequence). With V trimmed by 6 bases and J by 10 bases, 6 bases remained unmatched. The CDR3 spans 11 residues. CDR3: CSAHTGGTAFF. In DNA form, the CDR3 reads TGCAGTGCACACACAGGGGGCACAGCTTTCTTT.

The gene calls are TRBV30 and TRBJ1-6; the match to TRBD1 covers 9 bases. With 1 base clipped from V and 6 bases from J, the junction kept 10 bases outside the gene matches. Germline V gives CDR1 GTSNPN, CDR2 SVGIG (reference sequence). There are 17 residues in the CDR3. This CDR3 reads CAWSGDRAASPNSPLHF. CDR3 coding DNA: TGTGCCTGGAGTGGGGACAGGGCCGCTTCCCCTAATTCACCCCTCCACTTT.

The rearrangement uses TRBV5-8 and TRBJ2-1; 7 nucleotides match TRBD2. The CDR3 extends over 16 amino acids. Germline V gene data show CDR1 as SGHTS and CDR2 as YDEGEE. After removal of 4 bases from V and 4 bases from J, the junction contained 11 bases not matched to a gene. CDR3 nucleotide sequence: TGTGCCAGCAGCCTCTCAGGACTAGTACGGTACAATGAGCAGTTCTTC. Its protein product is CASSLSGLVRYNEQFF.

The V and J genes are TRBV24-1 and TRBJ2-2; 10 nucleotides agree with TRBD1. V was pared by 4 bases and J by 6 bases, with 7 bases of the junction left unmatched. The CDR3 contains 16 residues. The germline CDR1 and CDR2 sequences are KGHDR and SFDVKD. The CDR3 DNA follows: TGTGCCACCAGTGACTCGGACAGGGGGTGGTCCGGGGAGCTGTTTTTT. Its protein is CATSDSDRGWSGELFF.

This clone was found a few times. The J gene is TRBJ2-1, the V gene TRBV6-5; 10 positions match TRBD1. J gave up 7 bases and V 5 bases, and 8 bases lay outside the gene matches. The CDR3 sequence is 15 residues long. Germline-derived CDR1 and CDR2 are MNHEY and SVGAGI. The CDR3 region is CASSTRDRGINEQFF. CDR3 in DNA: TGTGCCAGCAGTACCCGGGACAGGGGCATTAATGAGCAGTTCTTC.

V usage is TRBV3-1 (or the pseudogene TRBV3-2) and J usage is TRBJ1-3, with 7 bases aligning to TRBD1. Unmatched junction bases numbered 2, after V lost 3 bases and J lost 0 bases. Germline lookup yields CDR1 LGHDT and CDR2 YNNKEL (reference sequence). The CDR3 is 15 residues long. As DNA, the CDR3 is TGTGCCAGCAGCCAGAGGACAGGCTCTGGAAACACCATATATTTT. Protein sequence: CASSQRTGSGNTIYF.

V and J are TRBV15 and TRBJ2-2; TRBD2 agrees at 14 bases. Germline CDR1 is LNHNV and CDR2 is YYDKDF (reference sequence). This CDR3 has 17 amino acids. Unmatched junction bases numbered 11, after V lost 8 bases and J lost 6 bases. CDR3 sequence (DNA): TGTGCCACCGCGCCCGGGACTAGCGGGAGCGGCTCCGGGGAGCTGTTTTTT. Amino acid sequence: CATAPGTSGSGSGELFF.

V is TRBV7-8 and J is TRBJ1-2; 7 nucleotides line up with TRBD1. V lost 0 bases to trimming and J lost 5 bases; unmatched junction nucleotides: 3. Germline lookup yields CDR1 SGHVS and CDR2 FQNEAQ. CDR3 size: 14 residues. The CDR3 is CASSLAGRGYGYTF. CDR3 coding DNA: TGTGCCAGCAGCTTAGCGGGCAGGGGGTATGGCTACACCTTC. Supplemented by reference TRBV7-8 and TRBJ1-2, the full variable domain reads GAGVSQSPRYKVAKRGQDVALRCDPISGHVSLFWYQQALGQGPEFLTYFQNEAQLDKSGLPSDRFFAERPEGSVSTLKIQRTQQEDSAVYLCASSLAGRGYGYTFGSGTRLTVV.